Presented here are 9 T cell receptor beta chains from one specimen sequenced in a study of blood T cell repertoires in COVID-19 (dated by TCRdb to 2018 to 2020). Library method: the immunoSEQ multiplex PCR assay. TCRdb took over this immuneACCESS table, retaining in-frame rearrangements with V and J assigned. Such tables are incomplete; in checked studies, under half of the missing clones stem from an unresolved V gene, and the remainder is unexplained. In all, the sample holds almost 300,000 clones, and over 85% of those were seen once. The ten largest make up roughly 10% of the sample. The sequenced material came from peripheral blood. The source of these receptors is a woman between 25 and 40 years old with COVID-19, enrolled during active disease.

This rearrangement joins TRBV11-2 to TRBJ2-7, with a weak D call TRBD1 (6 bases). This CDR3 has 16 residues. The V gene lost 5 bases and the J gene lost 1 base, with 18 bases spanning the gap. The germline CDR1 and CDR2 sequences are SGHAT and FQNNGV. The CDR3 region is CASSPVGGQGSYEQYF. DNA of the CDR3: TGTGCCAGCAGCCCTGTAGGGGGACAAGGGTCCTACGAGCAGTACTTC.

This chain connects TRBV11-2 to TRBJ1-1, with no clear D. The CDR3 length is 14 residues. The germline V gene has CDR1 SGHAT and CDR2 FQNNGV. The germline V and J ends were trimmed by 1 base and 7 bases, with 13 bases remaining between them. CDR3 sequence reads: CASSLVGNQDEAFF. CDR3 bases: TGTGCCAGCAGCTTAGTCGGGAATCAGGATGAAGCTTTCTTT. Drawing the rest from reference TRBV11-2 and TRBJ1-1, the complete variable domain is EAGVAQSPRYKIIEKRQSVAFWCNPISGHATLYWYQQILGQGPKLLIQFQNNGVVDDSQLPKDRFSAERLKGVDSTLKIQPAKLEDSAVYLCASSLVGNQDEAFFGQGTRLTVV.

The CDR3 region has the DNA TGTGCTAGTGGTTTGGTCACGACAGGGAGGAACACTGAAGCTTTCTTT. Protein sequence: CASGLVTTGRNTEAFF. The chain links TRBV12-5 to TRBJ1-1; TRBD1 aligns across 7 bases. Germline CDR1 is LGHNT and CDR2 is FRNRAP. The CDR3 is made up of 16 amino acids. The trim removed 0 bases at V and 1 base at J, leaving 5 bases unmatched.

CDR3 in amino acids: CASSQDPPGGENEKLFF. DNA of the CDR3: TGTGCCAGCAGCCAAGACCCCCCCGGGGGAGAAAATGAAAAACTGTTTTTT. V is TRBV3-1 (or the pseudogene TRBV3-2) and J is TRBJ1-4, with D maybe TRBD1 (5 bases). Per the germline V gene, CDR1 is LGHDT and CDR2 is YNNKEL (reference sequence). The CDR3 has 17 amino acids. With 0 bases removed from V and 5 bases from J, the gap between germline ends came to 16 bases.

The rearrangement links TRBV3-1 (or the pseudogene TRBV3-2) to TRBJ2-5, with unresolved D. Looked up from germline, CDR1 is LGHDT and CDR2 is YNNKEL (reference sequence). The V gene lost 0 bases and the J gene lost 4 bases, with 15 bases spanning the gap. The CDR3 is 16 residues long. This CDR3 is CASSQEGSPGRETQYF. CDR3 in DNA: TGTGCCAGCAGCCAAGAGGGCAGTCCTGGGCGAGAGACCCAGTACTTC.

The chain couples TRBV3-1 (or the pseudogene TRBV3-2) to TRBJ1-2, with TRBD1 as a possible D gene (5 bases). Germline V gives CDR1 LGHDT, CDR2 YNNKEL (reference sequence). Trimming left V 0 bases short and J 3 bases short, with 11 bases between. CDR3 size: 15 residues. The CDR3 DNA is TGTGCCAGCAGCCAAGACCCAGGGTTTCACTATGGCTACACCTTC. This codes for CASSQDPGFHYGYTF.

CDR3 bases: TGTGCCAGCAGCTTAGGGGAGCCTGAAGCTTTCTTT. It encodes CASSLGEPEAFF. The chain couples TRBV7-9 to TRBJ1-1; no firm D call. The V end was cut by 1 base, the J end by 6 bases, with 6 bases between. The CDR3 runs to 12 residues. From germline, CDR1 is SEHNR and CDR2 FQNEAQ (reference sequence).

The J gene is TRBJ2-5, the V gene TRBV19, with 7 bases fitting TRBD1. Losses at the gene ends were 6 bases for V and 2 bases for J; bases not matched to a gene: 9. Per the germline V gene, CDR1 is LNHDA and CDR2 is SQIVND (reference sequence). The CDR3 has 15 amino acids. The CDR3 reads CASRRKWDRQETQYF. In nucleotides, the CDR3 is TGTGCCAGTAGGCGTAAGTGGGACAGACAAGAGACCCAGTACTTC.

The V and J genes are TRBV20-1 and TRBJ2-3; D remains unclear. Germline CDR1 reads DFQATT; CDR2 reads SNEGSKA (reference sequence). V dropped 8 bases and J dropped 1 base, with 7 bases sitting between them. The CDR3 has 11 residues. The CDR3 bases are TGCAGTCCAACAGGCACAGATACGCAGTATTTT. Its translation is CSPTGTDTQYF.